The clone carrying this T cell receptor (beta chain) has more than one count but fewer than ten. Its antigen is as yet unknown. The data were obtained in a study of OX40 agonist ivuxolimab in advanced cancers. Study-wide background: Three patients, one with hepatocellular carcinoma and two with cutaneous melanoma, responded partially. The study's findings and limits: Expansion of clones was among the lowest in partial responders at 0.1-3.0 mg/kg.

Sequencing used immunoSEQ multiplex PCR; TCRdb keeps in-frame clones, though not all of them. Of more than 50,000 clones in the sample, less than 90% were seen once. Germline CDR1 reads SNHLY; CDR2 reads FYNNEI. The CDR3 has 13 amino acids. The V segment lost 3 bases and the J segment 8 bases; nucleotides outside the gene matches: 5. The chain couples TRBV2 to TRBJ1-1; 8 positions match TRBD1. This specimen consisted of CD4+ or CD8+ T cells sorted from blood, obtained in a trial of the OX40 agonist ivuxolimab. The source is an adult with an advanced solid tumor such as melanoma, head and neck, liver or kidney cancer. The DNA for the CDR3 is TGTGCCAGCAGTGAGGTCAGGGGGCAGGAAGCTTTCTTT. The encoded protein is CASSEVRGQEAFF.